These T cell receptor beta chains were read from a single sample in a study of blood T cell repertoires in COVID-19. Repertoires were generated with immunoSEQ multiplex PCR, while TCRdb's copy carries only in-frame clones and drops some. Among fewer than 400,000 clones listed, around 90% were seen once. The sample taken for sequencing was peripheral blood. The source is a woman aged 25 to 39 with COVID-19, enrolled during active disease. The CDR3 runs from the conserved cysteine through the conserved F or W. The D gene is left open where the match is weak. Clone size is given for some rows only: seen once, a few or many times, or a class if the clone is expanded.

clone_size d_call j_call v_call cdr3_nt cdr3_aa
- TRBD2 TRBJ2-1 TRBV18 TGTGCCAGCTCACCTCTAGCGGGAGTGTCCTACAATGAGCAGTTCTTC CASSPLAGVSYNEQFF
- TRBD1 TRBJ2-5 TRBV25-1 TGTGCCAGCGGAAGACAGGGTCCAGAGACCCAGTACTTC CASGRQGPETQYF
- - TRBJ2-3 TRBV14 TGTGCCAGCAGCCCTAGCATGGGCACAGATACGCAGTATTTT CASSPSMGTDTQYF
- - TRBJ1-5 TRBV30 TGTGCCTGGAGGGGCCCGGGGCAGCCCCAGCATTTT CAWRGPGQPQHF
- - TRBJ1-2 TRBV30 TGTGCCTGGAGTGGGCAGGGGTTTGTAAAGGGCTACACCTTC CAWSGQGFVKGYTF
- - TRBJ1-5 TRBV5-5 TGTGCCAGCAGCTTGGCCGGGAATCAGCCCCAGCATTTT CASSLAGNQPQHF
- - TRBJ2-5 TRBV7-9 TGTGCCAGCAGCTTAGCAACAGGGCAAGAGACCCAGTACTTC CASSLATGQETQYF
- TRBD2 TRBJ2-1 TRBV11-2 TGTGCCAGCAGCTTAGGGGGAGGACTAGCGGGAGTTGAGCAGTTCTTC CASSLGGGLAGVEQFF
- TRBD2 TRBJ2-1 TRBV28 TGTGCCAGCACCCCTATAGCGGGAGTTGTCAATGAGCAGTTCTTC CASTPIAGVVNEQFF
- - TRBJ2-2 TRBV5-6 TGTGCCAGCAGCCCCCTTCGGGTACACGGGGAGCTGTTTTTT CASSPLRVHGELFF
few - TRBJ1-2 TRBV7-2 TGTGCCAGCAGCTTGTCCCCGGGAGACTATGGCTACACCTTC CASSLSPGDYGYTF
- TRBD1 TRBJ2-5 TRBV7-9 TGTGCCAGCAGCTTATCGGCCGGGACAGGTCAAGAGACCCAGTACTTC CASSLSAGTGQETQYF
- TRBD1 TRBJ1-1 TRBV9 TGTGCCAGCAGTGTATTAGGGACAGGGTTGAACACTGAAGCTTTCTTT CASSVLGTGLNTEAFF
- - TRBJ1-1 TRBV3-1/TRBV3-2 TGTGCCAGCAGCCAAGATCATCGGCGGACTGAAGCTTTCTTT CASSQDHRRTEAFF
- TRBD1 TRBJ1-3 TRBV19 TGTGCCAGTAGTTCCGACAGGGGGCCGTGGTCTGGAAACACCATATATTTT CASSSDRGPWSGNTIYF
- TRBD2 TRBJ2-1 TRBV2 TGTGCCAGCAGTGTGGAGCGGGGGTACAATGAGCAGTTCTTC CASSVERGYNEQFF
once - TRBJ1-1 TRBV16 TGTGCCAGCAGCCTCCTGGGGGGCACTGAAGCTTTCTTT CASSLLGGTEAFF
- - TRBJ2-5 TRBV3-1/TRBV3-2 TGTGCCAGCAGCCAACTAGGGGAAGAGACCCAGTACTTC CASSQLGEETQYF
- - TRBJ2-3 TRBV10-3 TGTGCCATCAGTGAGTCGTCTGGCGGGCACACAGATACGCAGTATTTT CAISESSGGHTDTQYF
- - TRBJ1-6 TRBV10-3 TGTGCCATCAGTGAGTTTACTCCAGGGTATAATTCACCCCTCCACTTT CAISEFTPGYNSPLHF
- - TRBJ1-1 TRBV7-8 TGTGCCAGCAGCTTAACGGTTCGAGGGGGTCGCACTGAAGCTTTCTTT CASSLTVRGGRTEAFF
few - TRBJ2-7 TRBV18 TGTGCCAGCTCCCCCCAAGGGGCCACCTACGAGCAGTACTTC CASSPQGATYEQYF
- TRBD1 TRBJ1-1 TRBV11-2 TGTGCCAGCAGCTCGGGCCGACAGGGTCGGAGGACTGAAGCTTTCTTT CASSSGRQGRRTEAFF
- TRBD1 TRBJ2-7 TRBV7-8 TGTGCCAGCAGCTTGCGGACAGGGGGGAGCGACGAGCAGTACTTC CASSLRTGGSDEQYF
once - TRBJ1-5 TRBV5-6 TGTGCCAGCAGCTTGTGGGGGGGATCTGACAATCAGCCCCAGCATTTT CASSLWGGSDNQPQHF
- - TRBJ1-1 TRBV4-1 TGCGCCAGCAGCCAAGATAAATCGGGAGGGTGGAACACTGAAGCTTTCTTT CASSQDKSGGWNTEAFF
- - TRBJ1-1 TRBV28 TGTGCCAGCAGAGGAGTATCTTACACTGAAGCTTTCTTT CASRGVSYTEAFF
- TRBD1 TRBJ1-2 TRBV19 TGTGCCAGTACCATAGGGGGCAGCACCAACTATGGCTACACCTTC CASTIGGSTNYGYTF
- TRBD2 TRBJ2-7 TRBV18 TGTGCCAGCTCACCTGAGGCGGGAGACTCCTACGAGCAGTACTTC CASSPEAGDSYEQYF
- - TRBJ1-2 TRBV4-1 TGCGCCAGCAGCCCAAATTTCCCAGCTAACTATGGCTACACCTTC CASSPNFPANYGYTF
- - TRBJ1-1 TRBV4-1 TGCGCCAGCAGCCAAGAACCAGGGTACACTGAAGCTTTCTTT CASSQEPGYTEAFF
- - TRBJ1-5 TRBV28 TGTGCCAGCAGTTTATCAGGGGCCGGTCAGCCCCAGCATTTT CASSLSGAGQPQHF
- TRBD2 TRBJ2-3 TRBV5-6 TGTGCCAGCAGCTGGGGCCCCCGTAGCGGGGAGATGGATACGCAGTATTTT CASSWGPRSGEMDTQYF
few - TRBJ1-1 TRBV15 TGTGCCACCAGCATGGAGGGTGGCACTGAAGCTTTCTTT CATSMEGGTEAFF
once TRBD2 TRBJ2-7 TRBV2 TGTGCCAGCAGTGACCTCCAGCCACTAGCGGGAGGCGAGCAGTACTTC CASSDLQPLAGGEQYF
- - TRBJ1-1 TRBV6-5 TGTGCCAGCAGTTACTCGCTCGGGGTGGGTGGCACTGAAGCTTTCTTT CASSYSLGVGGTEAFF
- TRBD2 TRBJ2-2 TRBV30 TGTGCCTGGAAGGGGACTAGCGGGTTTACCGGGGAGCTGTTTTTT CAWKGTSGFTGELFF
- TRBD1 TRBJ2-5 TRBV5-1 TGCGCCAGCAACGCTAAAGGGGACAGAAAAGAGACCCAGTACTTC CASNAKGDRKETQYF
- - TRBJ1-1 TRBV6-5 TGTGCCAGCAGTTACTCTTCTCAGGGCTCAGTGAGAGCTTTCTTT CASSYSSQGSVRAFF
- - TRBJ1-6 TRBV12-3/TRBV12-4 TGTGCCAGCAGCGTGTGGGGCAATTCACCCCTCCACTTT CASSVWGNSPLHF
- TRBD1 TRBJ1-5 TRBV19 TGTGCCAGTAGCCGACGACAGGGGTCCGATCAGCCCCAGCATTTT CASSRRQGSDQPQHF
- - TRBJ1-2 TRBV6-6 TGTGCCAGCAGTTATGTGGTTTTGGAGGGCTACACCTTC CASSYVVLEGYTF
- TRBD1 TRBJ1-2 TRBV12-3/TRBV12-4 TGTGCCAGCAGCAAGAGACAGGGCTATGGCTACACCTTC CASSKRQGYGYTF
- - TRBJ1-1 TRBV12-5 TGTGCTAGTGCTAGGACAGATGAAGCTTTCTTT CASARTDEAFF
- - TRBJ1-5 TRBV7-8 TGTGCCAGCAGCTTATCAAGATTTTATAGAGGGAGCTATCAGCCCCAGCATTTT CASSLSRFYRGSYQPQHF
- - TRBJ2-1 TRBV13 TGTGCCAGCAGCTCAAACGGGATCGACAATGAGCAGTTCTTC CASSSNGIDNEQFF
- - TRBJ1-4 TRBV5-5 TGTGCCAGCAGCTTGGGCAGGGGTGCAACTAATGAAAAACTGTTTTTT CASSLGRGATNEKLFF
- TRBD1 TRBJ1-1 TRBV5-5 TGTGCCAGCAGCCCCACCGGGCCGGGACAGTTGAACACTGAAGCTTTCTTT CASSPTGPGQLNTEAFF